This T cell receptor beta chain emerged from a study of tumor-infiltrating lymphocytes in localized non-small cell lung cancer. TCRdb's copy holds only in-frame clones and misses some; the assay was immunoSEQ multiplex PCR. The data show about 11,000 clones, just over 85% seen once. The CDR3 sequence is 16 residues long. Trimming took off 0 bases at V and 9 bases at J, with 16 bases between the two ends. Germline V lookup: CDR1 SGHDT, CDR2 YYEEEE. This clonotype was obtained from a human donor with non-small cell lung cancer. The rearrangement uses TRBV5-6 and TRBJ1-6; perhaps TRBD1 as D (5 bases). Material for sequencing was uninvolved lung tissue not adjacent to the tumor. The CDR3 reads CASSLDGLQGFSPLHF. The DNA of the CDR3 is TGTGCCAGCAGCTTGGACGGTCTGCAGGGATTTTCACCCCTCCACTTT.